This TCR beta chain is drawn from a study of T cell repertoires in cytomegalovirus infection (dated by TCRdb to the late 2010s). Describing the broader study: Donor HLA type was relevant to the analysis, as public TCR beta signatures indicated carriage of CMV infection together with the matching HLA type.

Study-wide conclusions, independent of this receptor: In both this cohort and an independent roughly 400-donor cohort, the cumulative frequency of public TCR beta family members distinguished carriers of CMV infection plus the relevant HLA type. The ex vivo response was dominated by HLA-C-restricted CMV-specific TCR beta clonotypes, which also provided the single most frequent clonotype in two of eight donors.

This clonotype was counted at least ten times. The target of this receptor is not known. No base quality values were provided; no much bigger clone lies one nucleotide off. V and J lose 1 base and 4 bases, and a span of 14 bases separates them. Based on the germline V gene (reference sequence), the CDR1 and CDR2 sequences are LNHNV and YYDKDF. The CDR3, from cysteine to phenylalanine, totals 16 residues. CDR3 DNA only is kept here, 48 bases in frame from base 1. This sample was sequenced with an Illumina HiSeq 1500. The raw public reads went through TCRdb reprocessing: fastp at Q25, MiXCR clone calling, in-frame beta chains kept. Rows with one shared CDR3 protein collapse into an entry with the most common genes and DNA. Across this sample there are about 250,000 distinct CDR3 sequences, with about 12% seen only once. 1.5% to 2% of the sample belongs to the ten largest clones.

The chain is made from TRBV15 and TRBJ2-1; TRBD2 is a possible D gene, resting on 7 matching bases. This sequence originates from a human donor in good health (CMV status not recorded). Some clones in this sample may be carry-over from other donors' samples. Sequenced sample: PBMCs. Here is the DNA: TGTGCCACCAGCAGAGTAGACGGGGGGCAGTACAATGAGCAGTTCTTC. This translates into CATSRVDGGQYNEQFF.